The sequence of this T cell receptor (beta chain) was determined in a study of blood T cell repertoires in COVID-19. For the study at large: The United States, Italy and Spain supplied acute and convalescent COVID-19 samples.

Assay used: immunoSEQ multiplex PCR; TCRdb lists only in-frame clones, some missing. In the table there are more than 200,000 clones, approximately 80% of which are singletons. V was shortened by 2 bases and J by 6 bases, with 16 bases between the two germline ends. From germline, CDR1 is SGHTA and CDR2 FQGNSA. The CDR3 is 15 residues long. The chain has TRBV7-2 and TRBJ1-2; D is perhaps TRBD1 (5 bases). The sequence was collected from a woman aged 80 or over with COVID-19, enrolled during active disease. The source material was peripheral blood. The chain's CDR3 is CASSLMGGPGDGYTF. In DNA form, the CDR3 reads TGTGCCAGCAGCTTAATGGGGGGTCCCGGCGATGGCTACACCTTC.